This TCR beta chain was identified during a study of shared clonotypes between healthy human individuals. Turning to the study itself: Donors, aged 18 to 49, were a couple of women and a few men. Each donor contributed plates that comprised three CD4 naive, three CD4 memory, two CD8 naive and one CD8 memory. Study-wide results and limits: Estimated richness values were generally larger in naive subsets than in memory subsets.

V was trimmed by 3 bases and J by 2 bases, leaving 7 bases between them. CDR1 and CDR2 from the germline V gene are SNHLY and FYNNEI. This CDR3 has 13 amino acids. Assay: immunoSEQ multiplex PCR; the TCRdb copy retains only in-frame clones and omits some. Of some 2 million clones listed, roughly 96% are singletons. Notes on this clone: Its antigen is not identified.

The origin of this receptor is a young man in good health. Sample: naive CD4+ T cells sorted from blood. As to subset: CD45RA+ positively selected. The chain couples TRBV2 to TRBJ2-5; D uncertain. The CDR3: CASSDPHQETQYF. The DNA for the CDR3 is TGTGCCAGCAGTGATCCCCATCAAGAGACCCAGTACTTC.